Here is one TCR beta chain with its context. This clonotype was counted a few times. The antigen this receptor binds is unknown. The record has no base qualities; no much larger clone is one base away. Systemically healthy Caucasian individuals from Russia, 35 to 40 in total and aged roughly 6 to 95 years, were included as donors. Each donor gave 9.5 to 10 milliliters of peripheral blood, drawn into EDTA-treated Vacutainer tubes. PBMCs were isolated by Ficoll-Paque density-gradient centrifugation, with at least 6.5 million obtained per sample. Trizol reagent was used to extract total RNA from the PBMCs, yielding at least 5 micrograms per sample. For every donor, an aliquot of PBMCs went through flow cytometry to measure the percentages of naive CD45RAhigh/CD27high T cells. These data belong to a study of blood T cells in healthy people across ages (dated by TCRdb to between 2014 and 2017). Study-wide context: Template switching captured roughly one uniquely barcoded TCR beta cDNA molecule per two T cells in model experiments. For two donors (one aged 18 to 29 and one aged 80 or older), the study analyzed two additional independent replicas of 1 million unique cDNA reads from the same blood draw. Donors of different ages were randomly distributed across sequencing lanes to avoid experimental bias. Four age groups were formed from the donors: young (average roughly 15 years), middle-aged (approximately 40), aged (around 68) and long-lived (around 80). To track age-related changes in TCR beta repertoire diversity, the study relied on deep sequencing normalized with unique cDNA molecular identifiers. Study-wide findings and limitations: As age increased, observed TCR beta diversity per million T cells dropped in a roughly linear way, and a significant reduction was already evident by age roughly 40. Conclusive comparison of naive and antigen-experienced compartments was prevented by the profiling of bulk unsorted PBMCs. Donor CMV infection status was unknown, potentially confounding age-related changes in expanded clonotypes. Compared with the aged group, the long-lived group had more naive CD4+ T cells, fewer expanded clones and increased TCR diversity, suggesting age selection. There was a strong correlation between observed TCR beta diversity and the percentage of naive T cells measured by flow cytometry. Estimates of total diversity from one million sequenced T cells were regarded as lower bounds and underestimates.

CDR1 and CDR2 are read off the germline V gene (reference sequence) as SEHNR and FQNEAQ. From its cysteine to its phenylalanine, the CDR3 spans 14 amino acids. The DNA shown is the 42-base CDR3, in frame from base 1. V trim: 4 bases; J trim: 4 bases; unmatched bases: 4. The method was 5' RACE. The listed sequencing device is Illumina HiSeq 2500. A second about 7 to 11 cycle PCR used a sample-barcoded 5' primer and a J-beta primer mix. A template-switch 5' adaptor carrying 12 random nucleotides introduced a unique molecular identifier onto each TCR beta cDNA molecule. Each sample yielded at least 2.5 million CDR3-containing paired-end reads. All of the RNA was converted into first-strand cDNA using the Mint cDNA synthesis kit, with a TRBC-specific oligonucleotide serving as the primer. After uracil-DNA glycosylase treatment, a first 18-cycle PCR used universal primers M1SS and BC2_uni_R on all cDNA. Per the source publication's procedure: For normalization, 1 million high-quality reads were randomly selected from each sample, with every read carrying a distinct molecular identifier. Reads with shared molecular identifiers were discarded instead of being binned into consensus sequences. MiTCR, set to a Q25 quality threshold and the strictest error-elimination algorithm, was used for CDR3 identification, clonotype clustering and error correction. A nonparametric unseen species model with Euler transformation was used to estimate a lower bound on total TCR beta diversity. In TCRdb, the public reads were trimmed at Q25 with fastp and aligned with MiXCR, with productive beta chains retained. CDR3 protein sequences are deduplicated, and each keeps its most common genes and DNA. TCRdb assigned the V and J calls; the authors' analysis was not used. This sample gives about 720,000 distinct CDR3 sequences in total; roughly 20% of them show up just once. Roughly a fifth of the sample is held by the ten biggest clonotypes.

The receptor chain draws on TRBV7-9 and TRBJ2-5, with 9 junctional bases fitting TRBD1. The clonotype was recovered from a man in his sixties or seventies in good health. The sample comprised blood. The sequenced DNA: TGTGCCAGCAGCTGGACAGGGGATCGAGAGACCCAGTACTTC. Its coded protein is CASSWTGDRETQYF.